These 17 T cell receptor beta chains originate from one sample sequenced in a study of shared clonotypes between healthy human individuals. Some clones are missing from TCRdb's copy, which holds only in-frame ones; the method was immunoSEQ multiplex PCR. In the table there are 2 million or so clones, about 94% of which are singletons. Only CD45RO-negative cells positively selected for CCR7 counted as naive CD8 cells, so terminally differentiated effector memory CD45RA+ cells were excluded. Sequenced input: naive CD8+ T cells sorted from blood. All receptors come from a young man in good health.

This clone was detected only a few times. Here the CDR3 reads CATTLAGSYNEQFF. In DNA, the CDR3 is TGTGCCACCACACTAGCGGGGTCTTACAATGAGCAGTTCTTC. The gene calls are TRBV27 and TRBJ2-1, with TRBD2 matching 10 bases. Germline V CDR1 and CDR2: MNHEY, SMNVEV (reference sequence). This CDR3 comprises 14 residues. The V gene end was trimmed by 10 bases and the J gene end by 4 bases; junction bases not matched to a gene: 7.

The chain joins TRBV4-1 to TRBJ2-7; a possible D gene is TRBD1 (7 bases). The V end lost 1 base, the J end lost 6 bases, and 22 bases lay between the germline ends. Germline V gene sequence: CDR1 MGHRA, CDR2 YSYEKL. This CDR3 contains 17 residues. Here the CDR3 reads CASSQGAGGTLVGEQYF. Here the CDR3 DNA reads TGCGCCAGCAGCCAAGGCGCAGGGGGGACCCTAGTAGGCGAGCAGTACTTC.

The genes are TRBV5-8 and TRBJ2-5; possible D gene TRBD2, 6 bases. Trimming shortened V by 0 bases and J by 5 bases, and 17 bases separated the two germline ends. The CDR3 runs 16 residues. Per the germline V gene, CDR1 is SGHTS and CDR2 is YDEGEE. CDR3 amino acids: CASSLVGTSLGETQYF. The CDR3, as DNA: TGTGCCAGCAGCTTGGTAGGGACTTCGCTCGGGGAGACCCAGTACTTC.

The chain employs TRBV4-1 and TRBJ1-2; D gene unclear. The CDR3 is 13 amino acids. Deletions cut 0 bases from V and 8 bases from J, with 10 bases between. CDR1 and CDR2 from the germline V gene are MGHRA and YSYEKL. The CDR3, as DNA: TGCGCCAGCAGCCAAGATCCGCTGGAAGGCTACACCTTC. This gives the protein CASSQDPLEGYTF.

DNA of the CDR3: TGTGCCAGCAGCGTAGAAAGAAGGGACAATGAGCAGTTCTTC. This codes for CASSVERRDNEQFF. V gene TRBV9 combines with J gene TRBJ2-1; D not certain. The CDR3 is 14 residues long. Germline V CDR1 and CDR2: SGDLS, YYNGEE. V lost 0 bases and J lost 5, with 9 bases in between.

This rearrangement joins TRBV11-2 to TRBJ2-2, with D maybe TRBD1 (6 bases). Germline V gene lookup returns CDR1 SGHAT and CDR2 FQNNGV. The V gene lost 6 bases and the J gene lost 1 base, with 9 bases spanning the gap. This CDR3 is 14 amino acids long. CDR3 bases: TGTGCCAGCAGGCCGACAGGGAACACCGGGGAGCTGTTTTTT. This gives the protein CASRPTGNTGELFF.

The rearrangement joins TRBV4-1 to TRBJ2-7, with TRBD2 matching over 7 bases. Unmatched junction bases numbered 11, after V lost 4 bases and J lost 2 bases. The CDR3 has 16 residues. The germline gives CDR1 MGHRA, CDR2 YSYEKL. This CDR3 is CASSPEFGLGTYEQYF. Written as DNA, the CDR3 is TGCGCCAGCAGCCCAGAATTCGGACTAGGGACCTACGAGCAGTACTTC.

The chain couples TRBV9 to TRBJ2-1, with 11 bases matching TRBD2. The V segment lost 4 bases and the J segment 8 bases; nucleotides outside the gene matches: 8. This CDR3 spans 15 amino acids. In germline, CDR1 is SGDLS, CDR2 YYNGEE. CDR3 loop: CASSMGLAEPDEQFF. The CDR3 nucleotides are TGTGCCAGCAGCATGGGACTAGCGGAGCCGGATGAGCAGTTCTTC.

Of note for this clone: In the same sample, other DNA sequences code for this CDR3. The chain is built from TRBV5-1 and TRBJ2-7; tentatively, D is TRBD1 or TRBD2 (6 bases each). Germline assignment: CDR1 SGHRS and CDR2 YFSETQ. V was trimmed by 2 bases and J by 2 bases, leaving 11 bases between them. The CDR3 runs 14 residues. The CDR3 DNA reads as TGCGCCAGCAGCTTTGGAGGGGGGCCCTACGAGCAGTACTTC. Its translation: CASSFGGGPYEQYF. Full variable domain (rest looked up from reference TRBV5-1 and TRBJ2-7): KAGVTQTPRYLIKTRGQQVTLSCSPISGHRSVSWYQQTPGQGLQFLFEYFSETQRNKGNFPGRFSGRQFSNSRSEMNVSTLELGDSALYLCASSFGGGPYEQYFGPGTRLTVT.

About this clone itself: The same CDR3 is also encoded by other DNA sequences in this sample. CDR3 residues: CASSFRRGDQPQHF. In DNA form, the CDR3 reads TGTGCCAGCAGTTTCCGGAGGGGGGATCAGCCCCAGCATTTT. The chain is built from TRBV27 and TRBJ1-5; D might be TRBD1 (6 bases). The V end lost 3 bases, the J end lost 5 bases, and 11 bases lay between the germline ends. Germline V gene lookup returns CDR1 MNHEY and CDR2 SMNVEV (reference sequence). CDR3 length: 14 residues.

The V call is TRBV27, the J call TRBJ1-6; D uncertain. V was cut by 4 bases and J by 5 bases, with 9 bases left in between. CDR1 MNHEY and CDR2 SMNVEV come from the germline V gene (reference sequence). This CDR3 is 14 amino acids long. The CDR3, as DNA: TGTGCCAGCAGTTCCCTGCTGGATAATTCACCCCTCCACTTT. Amino acid sequence: CASSSLLDNSPLHF.

The rearrangement uses TRBV18 and TRBJ2-7; possibly TRBD2 for D (6 bases). Germline V gene sequence: CDR1 KGHSH, CDR2 LQKENI. CDR3 length: 15 amino acids. V shed 3 bases and J shed 2 bases, with 14 bases lying between them. In nucleotides, the CDR3 is TGTGCCAGCTCACCTTCCCGAAGACTAGCCTACGAGCAGTACTTC. This sequence encodes CASSPSRRLAYEQYF.

The V and J genes are TRBV4-1 and TRBJ1-4; a possible D gene is TRBD1 (6 bases). The CDR3 consists of 16 residues. Trimming stripped 4 bases from V and 3 bases from J, with 15 bases between. CDR1 is MGHRA, CDR2 YSYEKL, per germline. CDR3 nucleotide sequence: TGCGCCAGCAGCCCAGACGGGGGGCCCTCTAATGAAAAACTGTTTTTT. It yields the protein CASSPDGGPSNEKLFF.

V usage is TRBV4-1 and J usage is TRBJ2-7; D possibly uses TRBD1 or TRBD2 (5 bases each). Germline CDR1 MGHRA, CDR2 YSYEKL. Trimming removed 2 bases from V and 1 base from J, with 12 bases in between. This CDR3 comprises 15 residues. The CDR3 protein is CASSQTRDGSYEQYF. In DNA form, the CDR3 reads TGCGCCAGCAGCCAAACCCGGGACGGGTCCTACGAGCAGTACTTC.

The chain uses TRBV7-3 and TRBJ2-2; D gene ambiguous. The CDR3 has 15 residues. Trimming took 5 bases from V and 5 from J, leaving 15 bases between them. CDR1 SGHTA and CDR2 FQGTGA come from the germline V gene. CDR3 residues: CASSLFPVGTGELFF. CDR3 bases: TGTGCCAGCAGCCTTTTCCCCGTCGGGACCGGGGAGCTGTTTTTT.

V and J are TRBV6-5 and TRBJ2-7; the D gene is possibly TRBD2 (6 bases). The CDR3 spans 14 residues. The germline V gene has CDR1 MNHEY and CDR2 SVGAGI. Trimming pared 4 bases from V and 1 base from J, leaving 11 bases between. The DNA for the CDR3 is TGTGCCAGCAGTTGGGAGGAGGGTTCCTACGAGCAGTACTTC. Amino acids: CASSWEEGSYEQYF.

This clone is a singleton in its sample. The rearrangement joins TRBV10-3 to TRBJ1-4; D uncertain. The germline CDR1 and CDR2 sequences are ENHRY and SYGVKD. The length of the CDR3 is 13 residues. The V and J ends lost 2 bases and 5 bases respectively, with 6 bases between them. As DNA, the CDR3 is TGTGCCATCAGTGAGGCGGGCAATGAAAAACTGTTTTTT. Amino acid sequence: CAISEAGNEKLFF.